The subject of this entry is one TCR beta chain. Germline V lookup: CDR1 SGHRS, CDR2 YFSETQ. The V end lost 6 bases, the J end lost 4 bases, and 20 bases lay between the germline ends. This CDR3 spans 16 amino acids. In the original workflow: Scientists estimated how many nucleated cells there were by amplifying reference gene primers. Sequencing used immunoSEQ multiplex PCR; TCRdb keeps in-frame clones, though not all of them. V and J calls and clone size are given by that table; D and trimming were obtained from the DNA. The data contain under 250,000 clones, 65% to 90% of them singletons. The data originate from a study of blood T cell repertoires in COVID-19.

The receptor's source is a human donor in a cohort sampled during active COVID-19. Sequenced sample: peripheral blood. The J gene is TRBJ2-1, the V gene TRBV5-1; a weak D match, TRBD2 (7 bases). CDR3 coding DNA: TGCGCCAGCAACCTCCTGGGGGGCGGGGGTTACAATGAGCAGTTCTTC. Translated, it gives CASNLLGGGGYNEQFF.